One sample yielded the 22 T cell receptor beta chains listed below, sequenced in a study of blood T cell repertoires in COVID-19. TCRdb's copy holds only in-frame clones and misses some; the assay was immunoSEQ multiplex PCR. The table has some 300,000 clones, 89% seen once; the top ten hold 9.5%. The sequencing sample was made of PBMCs or T cells enriched from blood (not recorded which). These receptors were collected from a woman aged 35 to 49 who had recovered from COVID-19.

This chain connects TRBV9 to TRBJ1-2, with a possible D match to TRBD1 (6 bases). V was clipped by 0 bases and J by 4 bases, with 16 bases between them. CDR1 SGDLS and CDR2 YYNGEE come from the germline V gene. The CDR3 runs 16 residues. CDR3 in amino acids: CASSVGGTSFLYGYTF. In nucleotides, the CDR3 is TGTGCCAGCAGCGTAGGAGGGACATCCTTCCTCTATGGCTACACCTTC.

This chain joins TRBV4-3 and TRBJ2-7; 7 nucleotides align to TRBD2. J lost 3 bases, V lost 1 base, and 3 bases had no gene match. The germline V gene has CDR1 LGHNA and CDR2 YSLEER. The CDR3 length is 14 residues. CDR3 protein: CASSQAGEGYEQYF. The CDR3 DNA reads TGCGCCAGCAGCCAAGCGGGGGAGGGCTACGAGCAGTACTTC.

This rearrangement joins TRBV9 to TRBJ2-1; TRBD2 aligns across 9 bases. Trimming took 4 bases from V and 5 from J; bases not matched to a gene: 4. The length of the CDR3 is 14 residues. Germline V gene sequence: CDR1 SGDLS, CDR2 YYNGEE. The CDR3 is CASSSGLAHNEQFF. The CDR3 DNA follows: TGTGCCAGCAGCTCGGGACTAGCCCACAATGAGCAGTTCTTC.

The chain combines TRBV27 with TRBJ2-7, with TRBD1 as a possible D gene (6 bases). The CDR3 length is 14 residues. Deletions cut 2 bases from V and 6 bases from J, with 14 bases between. Germline CDR1 and CDR2: MNHEY and SMNVEV (reference sequence). The CDR3 nucleotides read TGTGCCAGCAGTTTACAGGGGAAGTCAGCCGAGCAGTACTTC. The encoded protein is CASSLQGKSAEQYF.

This sequence joins TRBV11-3 and TRBJ1-2, with 8 nucleotides matching TRBD1. J was trimmed by 4 bases and V by 5 bases; bases with no gene match: 6. Looked up from germline, CDR1 is SGHNT and CDR2 is YENEEA. CDR3 length: 14 amino acids. CDR3 region: CASSQGTGAYGYTF. CDR3 coding DNA: TGTGCCAGCAGCCAGGGGACAGGCGCCTATGGCTACACCTTC.

The chain is built from TRBV20-1 and TRBJ2-5, with D unresolved. Deletions cut 1 base from V and 4 bases from J, with 4 bases between. Germline V lookup: CDR1 DFQATT, CDR2 SNEGSKA (reference sequence). The CDR3 sequence is 11 residues long. CDR3 DNA: TGCAGTGCTAGAGTCAGAGAGACCCAGTACTTC. This translates into CSARVRETQYF.

The chain has TRBV7-9 and TRBJ2-7; 12 bases line up with TRBD2. The V and J ends lost 2 bases and 0 bases, in that order; junction bases with no gene match: 11. The CDR3 sequence is 19 residues long. The V gene's germline CDR1 is SEHNR and CDR2 FQNEAQ (reference sequence). CDR3 in amino acids: CASSLPLGLAGLSSYEQYF. The CDR3 region has the DNA TGTGCCAGCAGCTTACCCCTTGGACTAGCGGGGTTATCCTCCTACGAGCAGTACTTC.

The J gene is TRBJ2-2, the V gene TRBV30; D may be TRBD1 (5 bases). Trimming pared 3 bases from V and 5 bases from J, leaving 13 bases between. Per germline, CDR1 GTSNPN and CDR2 SVGIG (reference sequence). The CDR3 extends over 14 amino acids. The CDR3 is CAWSTGIRTGELFF. CDR3 DNA: TGTGCCTGGAGCACAGGAATACGGACCGGGGAGCTGTTTTTT.

This clone appeared a few times. The chain carries TRBV11-2 and TRBJ2-7; D perhaps matches TRBD2 (6 bases). Germline CDR1 and CDR2: SGHAT and FQNNGV. V lost 5 bases and J 4 bases, leaving 15 bases between the germline ends. The CDR3 is made up of 14 amino acids. CDR3: CASSKGRLGYEQYF. The CDR3 DNA is TGTGCCAGCAGCAAGGGGAGGTTAGGTTACGAGCAGTACTTC.

This clone was recorded once. This chain joins TRBV7-2 and TRBJ1-6; the match to TRBD1 covers 7 bases. The V gene's germline CDR1 is SGHTA and CDR2 FQGNSA. V lost 7 bases, J lost 0 bases, and 6 bases stayed unmatched. This CDR3 comprises 16 residues. The CDR3 DNA reads TGTGCCAGCACCCTTAGGGACAGCTCCTATAATTCACCCCTCCACTTT. It translates to CASTLRDSSYNSPLHF.

V usage is TRBV4-3 and J usage is TRBJ2-7; 9 bases map to TRBD2. This CDR3 region has 17 residues. Germline V gene sequence: CDR1 LGHNA, CDR2 YSLEER. V shed 0 bases, J shed 1 base, and the junction held 7 bases outside the gene matches. The CDR3 DNA follows: TGCGCCAGCAGCCAAGAAGTGGTGACTAGCGGTTCCTACGAGCAGTACTTC. Its protein is CASSQEVVTSGSYEQYF.

This clone was seen more than once but under ten times. V and J are TRBV10-3 and TRBJ1-3; D gene uncertain. In germline, CDR1 is ENHRY, CDR2 SYGVKD. V lost 0 bases to trimming and J lost 0 bases, with 3 bases between them. The CDR3 length is 14 residues. This CDR3 is CAISESSSGNTIYF. The DNA of the CDR3 is TGTGCCATCAGTGAGTCGAGCTCTGGAAACACCATATATTTT.

This CDR3 is CASSQAWQPSRGYGYTF. The CDR3 DNA sequence: TGTGCCAGCAGCCAAGCGTGGCAGCCGAGTAGAGGCTATGGCTACACCTTC. The chain is built from TRBV3-1 (or the pseudogene TRBV3-2) and TRBJ1-2; no clear D. Trimming pared 1 base from V and 4 bases from J, leaving 19 bases between. This CDR3 spans 17 amino acids. Germline V gives CDR1 LGHDT, CDR2 YNNKEL (reference sequence).

The chain employs TRBV7-2 and TRBJ2-3, with 8 bases matching TRBD2. Germline CDR1 SGHTA, CDR2 FQGNSA. The CDR3 extends over 14 amino acids. Trimming at V came to 3 bases and at J to 6 bases, leaving 5 bases not matched to a gene. CDR3 DNA sequence: TGTGCCAGCAGCTTCCTAGGACTAGCCGATACGCAGTATTTT. It encodes CASSFLGLADTQYF.

The chain carries TRBV7-9 and TRBJ1-2, with TRBD1 as a possible D gene (6 bases). V was clipped by 8 bases and J by 0 bases, with 28 bases between them. The germline V gene has CDR1 SEHNR and CDR2 FQNEAQ (reference sequence). The CDR3 has 19 residues. Written as DNA, the CDR3 is TGTGCCAGCGACGAGAAGGGGGGGACGGTTGATTATTCTAACTATGGCTACACCTTC. Its protein is CASDEKGGTVDYSNYGYTF.

In DNA form, the CDR3 reads TGTGCCACTAAGCGTCTAGCGGGGGTAACAGATACGCAGTATTTT. This encodes CATKRLAGVTDTQYF. The V call is TRBV6-5, the J call TRBJ2-3, with 10 bases fitting TRBD2. The CDR3 totals 15 residues. J gave up 3 bases and V 10 bases, and 10 bases lay outside the gene matches. The germline CDR1 and CDR2 sequences are MNHEY and SVGAGI.

This chain joins TRBV7-8 and TRBJ2-2; no definite D call. Trimming stripped 5 bases from V and 3 bases from J, with 13 bases between. Germline-derived CDR1 and CDR2 are SGHVS and FQNEAQ. CDR3 size: 15 residues. The CDR3, as DNA: TGTGCCAGCAGCATCAGGAAGTGGGACACCGGGGAGCTGTTTTTT. Encoded protein: CASSIRKWDTGELFF.

The chain has TRBV13 and TRBJ1-3; 7 positions match TRBD1. The V segment lost 3 bases and the J segment 4 bases; nucleotides outside the gene matches: 9. The CDR3 is 16 amino acids. Germline CDR1 and CDR2: PRHDT and FYEKMQ (reference sequence). The CDR3 sequence is CASSFPGTADGNTIYF. CDR3 DNA sequence: TGTGCCAGCAGCTTCCCCGGGACAGCCGACGGAAACACCATATATTTT.

The chain couples TRBV7-3 to TRBJ2-1; 7 nucleotides agree with TRBD2. CDR1 SGHTA and CDR2 FQGTGA come from the germline V gene. The CDR3 length is 13 residues. Trimming removed 2 bases from V and 6 bases from J; junction bases left unmatched: 1. The CDR3 nucleotides read TGTGCCAGCAGCTTAGTAGCGGGCAATGAGCAGTTCTTC. Its translation: CASSLVAGNEQFF.

V is TRBV6-1 and J is TRBJ2-5; 7 nucleotides agree with TRBD1. The J segment lost 2 bases and the V segment lost 1 base, leaving 13 bases of the junction unmatched. Germline V gene data show CDR1 as MNHNS and CDR2 as SASEGT. The CDR3 is made up of 18 amino acids. The CDR3 DNA reads TGTGCCAGCAGTGAAGTTGGGACAGCCTCCTCCGGACAAGAGACCCAGTACTTC. Protein sequence: CASSEVGTASSGQETQYF.

The genes are TRBV7-3 and TRBJ2-2; a weak D match, TRBD2 (6 bases). CDR1 SGHTA and CDR2 FQGTGA come from the germline V gene. Trimming removed 5 bases from V and 5 bases from J, with 15 bases in between. This CDR3 region has 15 residues. This CDR3 reads CASSPPGARTGELFF. The CDR3 nucleotides are TGTGCCAGCAGCCCCCCGGGAGCGAGGACCGGGGAGCTGTTTTTT.

This clone occurred once. V gene TRBV27 combines with J gene TRBJ2-7, with D tentatively TRBD1 (6 bases). Trimming left V 8 bases short and J 7 bases short, with 15 bases between. This CDR3 has 12 residues. Looked up from germline, CDR1 is MNHEY and CDR2 is SMNVEV (reference sequence). CDR3 DNA sequence: TGTGCCAGCGGACAGTACGTGGCGGAGCAGTACTTC. Its translation is CASGQYVAEQYF.